Shown below are 16 T cell receptor beta chains from a single sample sequenced in a study of shared clonotypes between healthy human individuals. The protocol was immunoSEQ multiplex PCR, while the TCRdb copy is restricted to in-frame clones and leaves out a portion. The table lists some 700,000 clones, 80% to 95% of them singletons. The sample was memory CD8+ T cells from PBMCs. Stated subset: CD45RO+ cells pooled with CCR7-negative TemRA cells. The receptor source for this set is a young man in good health. Some clones in this sample may be carry-over from other donors' samples.

The genes are TRBV7-2 and TRBJ2-1; TRBD1 might be the D (5 bases). There are 15 residues in the CDR3. CDR1 and CDR2 from the germline V gene are SGHTA and FQGNSA. With 4 bases removed from V and 0 bases from J, the gap between germline ends came to 10 bases. Written as DNA, the CDR3 is TGTGCCAGCAGCTCCGTCAGGGCCTCCTACAATGAGCAGTTCTTC. This codes for CASSSVRASYNEQFF.

The chain recombines TRBV2 with TRBJ2-7; D gene uncertain. The CDR3 totals 16 residues. V gave up 1 base and J gave up 0 bases, with 13 bases separating them. The V gene's germline CDR1 is SNHLY and CDR2 FYNNEI. CDR3 sequence reads: CASSEGISWSSYEQYF. Here the CDR3 DNA reads TGTGCCAGCAGTGAAGGGATTAGCTGGTCCTCCTACGAGCAGTACTTC.

The J gene is TRBJ1-2, the V gene TRBV19, with a tentative D call TRBD1 (6 bases). Per the germline V gene, CDR1 is LNHDA and CDR2 is SQIVND (reference sequence). This CDR3 has 15 amino acids. V was cut by 5 bases and J by 0 bases, with 13 bases left in between. The CDR3 DNA follows: TGTGCCAGTAGTTCCCGGACAGACCCTAACTATGGCTACACCTTC. Translation gives CASSSRTDPNYGYTF.

This rearrangement joins TRBV28 to TRBJ1-2; TRBD1 matches 8 bases. The ends lost 5 bases at V and 7 bases at J; junction bases unmatched: 12. This CDR3 is 15 amino acids long. CDR1 is MDHEN and CDR2 is SYDVKM in the germline V gene. This chain's CDR3 is CASSTMDRVYGGYTF. CDR3 DNA sequence: TGTGCCAGCAGTACAATGGACAGGGTGTACGGTGGCTACACCTTC.

This clone was detected only once. One junction end does not reproduce the germline sequence, and a read error may be involved. Different DNA sequences within this sample yield the same CDR3. This rearrangement joins TRBV28 to TRBJ2-2; D is ambiguous. The length of the CDR3 is 16 residues. CDR1 MDHEN and CDR2 SYDVKM come from the germline V gene. The CDR3 DNA reads TGCGCCAGCAGTTTAATGGGCAGGTTCAACACCGGGGAGCTGTTTTTT. Translating gives CASSLMGRFNTGELFF.

The chain combines TRBV21-1 with TRBJ1-1. TRBV21-1 is a pseudogene segment. The CDR3 is 15 amino acids. The CDR3 spells CASSKPEFFNTEAFF. CDR3 coding DNA: TGTGCCAGCAGCAAACCCGAGTTTTTTAACACTGAAGCTTTCTTT.

In its sample, this clone was seen once. The rearrangement links TRBV27 to TRBJ2-5; TRBD2 is a possible D gene (6 bases). CDR1 is MNHEY, CDR2 SMNVEV, per germline (reference sequence). This CDR3 comprises 14 residues. The V and J ends lost 4 bases and 5 bases respectively, with 14 bases between them. The chain's CDR3 is CASSYVGGEETQYF. The CDR3 DNA reads TGTGCCAGCAGTTACGTCGGCGGGGAGGAGACCCAGTACTTC.

Comment on this clone: The junction does not match germline at one end; this may be a read error. This chain links TRBV10-3 with TRBJ2-1; 7 nucleotides align to TRBD1. From germline, CDR1 is ENHRY and CDR2 SYGVKD. The CDR3 has 14 amino acids. In nucleotides, the CDR3 is TGTGCCCTCAGTGGGGACAGCATGCTCAATGAGCAGTTCTTC. Translating it yields CALSGDSMLNEQFF.

V gene TRBV5-1 combines with J gene TRBJ1-3, with D possibly being TRBD1 (6 bases). This CDR3 spans 16 amino acids. The germline V gene has CDR1 SGHRS and CDR2 YFSETQ. V lost 5 bases, J lost 0 bases, and 15 bases lay in between. The CDR3 nucleotides are TGCGCCAGCAGAGGTAAGGGGGATAGCTCTGGAAACACCATATATTTT. Protein product: CASRGKGDSSGNTIYF.

The chain couples TRBV7-3 to TRBJ1-1; D unresolved. Trimming took 2 bases from V and 1 from J, leaving 5 bases between them. The CDR3 is 13 residues long. Per germline, CDR1 SGHTA and CDR2 FQGTGA. The DNA of the CDR3 is TGTGCCAGCAGCTTACGGGAGAACACTGAAGCTTTCTTT. It specifies CASSLRENTEAFF.

The J gene is TRBJ2-3, the V gene TRBV7-9; no reliable D call. CDR1 SEHNR and CDR2 FQNEAQ come from the germline V gene (reference sequence). V was cut by 1 base and J by 5 bases, with 13 bases left in between. The CDR3 contains 15 residues. The CDR3 spells CASSLGVTFRDTQYF. CDR3 sequence (DNA): TGTGCCAGCAGCTTAGGAGTGACATTCCGAGATACGCAGTATTTT.

This sequence joins TRBV7-2 and TRBJ2-7; 15 bases line up with TRBD2. Germline-derived CDR1 and CDR2 are SGHTA and FQGNSA. The trim removed 5 bases at V and 3 bases at J, leaving 2 bases unmatched. This CDR3 spans 15 amino acids. The CDR3 DNA reads as TGTGCCAGCAGCGAGGGACTAGCGGGAGGCTACGAGCAGTACTTC. Protein sequence: CASSEGLAGGYEQYF.

The chain links TRBV20-1 to TRBJ2-3; D is ambiguous. The germline CDR1 and CDR2 sequences are DFQATT and SNEGSKA (reference sequence). The CDR3 spans 11 residues. Trimming cost V 3 bases and J 6 bases, with 7 bases left between them. CDR3 in DNA: TGCAGTGCTAGCAGTGGTGATACGCAGTATTTT. Amino acid sequence: CSASSGDTQYF.

This chain joins TRBV14 and TRBJ2-7; a possible D gene is TRBD2 (5 bases). Germline assignment: CDR1 SGHDN and CDR2 FVKESK. The CDR3 is 15 amino acids. Trimming pared 0 bases from V and 3 bases from J, leaving 12 bases between. The CDR3 bases are TGTGCCAGCAGCCAAGATCTCGGCGGGTTCTACGAGCAGTACTTC. This gives the protein CASSQDLGGFYEQYF.

The V and J genes are TRBV7-9 and TRBJ2-3; TRBD2 is a possible D gene (6 bases). The V gene lost 3 bases and the J gene lost 2 bases, with 12 bases spanning the gap. From germline, CDR1 is SEHNR and CDR2 FQNEAQ (reference sequence). The CDR3 runs to 15 residues. The CDR3 DNA reads TGTGCCAGCAGCTTTTCGGTGCGGGACACAGATACGCAGTATTTT. Translated, it gives CASSFSVRDTDTQYF. The variable domain in full, with the rest retrieved from reference TRBV7-9 and TRBJ2-3, is DTGVSQNPRHKITKRGQNVTFRCDPISEHNRLYWYRQTLGQGPEFLTYFQNEAQLEKSRLLSDRFSAERPKGSFSTLEIQRTEQGDSAMYLCASSFSVRDTDTQYFGPGTRLTVL.

The genes are TRBV19 and TRBJ2-7, with D uncertain. The CDR3 is 14 residues long. The germline gives CDR1 LNHDA, CDR2 SQIVND (reference sequence). The V end lost 5 bases, the J end lost 6 bases, and 17 bases lay between the germline ends. The CDR3 is CASSFSVGVGEQYF. In DNA form, the CDR3 reads TGTGCCAGTAGTTTCTCGGTGGGCGTTGGCGAGCAGTACTTC.